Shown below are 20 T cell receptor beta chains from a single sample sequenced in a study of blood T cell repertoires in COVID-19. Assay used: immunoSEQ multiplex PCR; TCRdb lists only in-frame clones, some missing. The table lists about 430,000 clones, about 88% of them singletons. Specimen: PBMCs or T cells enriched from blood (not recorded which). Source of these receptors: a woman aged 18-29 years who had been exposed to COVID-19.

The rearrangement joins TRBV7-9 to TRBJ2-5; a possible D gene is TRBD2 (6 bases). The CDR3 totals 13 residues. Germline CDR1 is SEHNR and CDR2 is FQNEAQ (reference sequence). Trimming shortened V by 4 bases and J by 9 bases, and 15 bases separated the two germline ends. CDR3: CASSSPPGAAQYF. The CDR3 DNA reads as TGTGCCAGCAGCTCGCCCCCGGGAGCGGCCCAGTACTTC.

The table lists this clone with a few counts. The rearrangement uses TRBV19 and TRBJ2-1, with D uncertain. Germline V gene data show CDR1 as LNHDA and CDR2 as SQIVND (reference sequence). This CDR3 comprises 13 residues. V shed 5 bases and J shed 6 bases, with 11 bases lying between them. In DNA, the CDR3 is TGTGCCAGTAGTGCTAACTTAGCCAATGAGCAGTTCTTC. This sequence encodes CASSANLANEQFF.

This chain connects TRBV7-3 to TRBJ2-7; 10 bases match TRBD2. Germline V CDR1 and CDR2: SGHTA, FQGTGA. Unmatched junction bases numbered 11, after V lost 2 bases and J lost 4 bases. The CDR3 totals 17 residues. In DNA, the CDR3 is TGTGCCAGCAGCTTAGAACCCGGGGGGACTAGCGAGTACGAGCAGTACTTC. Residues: CASSLEPGGTSEYEQYF.

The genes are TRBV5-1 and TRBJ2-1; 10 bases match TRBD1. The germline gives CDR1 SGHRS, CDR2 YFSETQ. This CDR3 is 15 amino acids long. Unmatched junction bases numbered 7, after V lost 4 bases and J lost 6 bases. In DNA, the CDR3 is TGCGCCAGCAGCCCCACCGGGACAGGGGCCAATGAGCAGTTCTTC. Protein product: CASSPTGTGANEQFF.

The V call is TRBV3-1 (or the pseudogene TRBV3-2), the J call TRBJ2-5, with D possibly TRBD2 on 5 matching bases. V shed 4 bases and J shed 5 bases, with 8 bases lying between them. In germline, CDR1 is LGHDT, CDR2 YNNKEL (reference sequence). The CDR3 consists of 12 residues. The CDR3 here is CASSPGGETQYF. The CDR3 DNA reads TGTGCCAGCAGCCCCGGCGGGGAGACCCAGTACTTC.

CDR3 bases: TGTGCCAGCAGCGTAGAGCTAGCGGTAAGCACAGATACGCAGTATTTT. As protein: CASSVELAVSTDTQYF. This chain links TRBV9 with TRBJ2-3; TRBD2 matches at 7 bases. Germline values: CDR1 SGDLS, CDR2 YYNGEE. The J segment lost 0 bases and the V segment lost 0 bases, leaving 4 bases of the junction unmatched. There are 16 residues in the CDR3.

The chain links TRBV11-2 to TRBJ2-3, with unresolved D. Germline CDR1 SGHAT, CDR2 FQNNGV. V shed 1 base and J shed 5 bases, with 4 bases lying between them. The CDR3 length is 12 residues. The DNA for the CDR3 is TGTGCCAGCAGCTTAGGGCTAGATACGCAGTATTTT. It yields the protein CASSLGLDTQYF.

The CDR3 DNA reads TGCAGCGTTGCCGTATTAGTCACAGATACGCAGTATTTT. This encodes CSVAVLVTDTQYF. The J gene is TRBJ2-3, the V gene TRBV29-1; D is undetermined. The germline V and J ends were trimmed by 4 bases and 2 bases, with 10 bases remaining between them. The CDR3 covers 13 residues. From germline, CDR1 is SQVTM and CDR2 ANQGSEA.

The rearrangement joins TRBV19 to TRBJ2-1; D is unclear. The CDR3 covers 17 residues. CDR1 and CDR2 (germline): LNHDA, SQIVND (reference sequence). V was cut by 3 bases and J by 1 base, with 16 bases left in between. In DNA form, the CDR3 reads TGTGCCAGTAGTATGCAAAGTTTCAAAACTTCCTACAATGAGCAGTTCTTC. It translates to CASSMQSFKTSYNEQFF. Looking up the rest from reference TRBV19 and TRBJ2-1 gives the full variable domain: DGGITQSPKYLFRKEGQNVTLSCEQNLNHDAMYWYRQDPGQGLRLIYYSQIVNDFQKGDIAEGYSVSREKKESFPLTVTSAQKNPTAFYLCASSMQSFKTSYNEQFFGPGTRLTVL.

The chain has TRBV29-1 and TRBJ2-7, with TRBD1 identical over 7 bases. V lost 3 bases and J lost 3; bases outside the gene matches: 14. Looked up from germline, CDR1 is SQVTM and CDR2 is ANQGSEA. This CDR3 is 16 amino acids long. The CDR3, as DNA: TGCAGCGTTGATCACTGGACGACAGGGTCCAACTACGAGCAGTACTTC. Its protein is CSVDHWTTGSNYEQYF.

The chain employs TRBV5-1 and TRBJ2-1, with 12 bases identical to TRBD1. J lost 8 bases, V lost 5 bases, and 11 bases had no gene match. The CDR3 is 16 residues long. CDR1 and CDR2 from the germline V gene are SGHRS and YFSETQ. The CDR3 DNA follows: TGCGCCAGCAGTCTTACAGCGGGACAGGGGGCGCATGAGCAGTTCTTC. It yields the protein CASSLTAGQGAHEQFF.

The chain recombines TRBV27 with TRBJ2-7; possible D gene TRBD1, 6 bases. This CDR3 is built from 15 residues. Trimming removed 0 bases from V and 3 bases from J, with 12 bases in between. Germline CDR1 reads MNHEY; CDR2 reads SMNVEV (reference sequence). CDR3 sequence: CASSLSGQSSYEQYF. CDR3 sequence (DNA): TGTGCCAGCAGTTTATCCGGACAGTCCAGCTACGAGCAGTACTTC.

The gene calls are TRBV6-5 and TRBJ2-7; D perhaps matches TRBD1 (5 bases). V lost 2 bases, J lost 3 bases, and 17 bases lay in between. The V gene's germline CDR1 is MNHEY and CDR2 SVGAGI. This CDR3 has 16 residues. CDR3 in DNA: TGTGCCAGCAGTTACAAGTGGCCAGGGTCATACTACGAGCAGTACTTC. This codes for CASSYKWPGSYYEQYF.

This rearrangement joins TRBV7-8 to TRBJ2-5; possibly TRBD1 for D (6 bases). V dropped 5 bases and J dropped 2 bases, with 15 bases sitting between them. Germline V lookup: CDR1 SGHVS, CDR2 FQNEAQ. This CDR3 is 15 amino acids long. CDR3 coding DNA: TGTGCCAGCAGCCTCCGACAGGTTCTTCAAGAGACCCAGTACTTC. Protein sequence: CASSLRQVLQETQYF.

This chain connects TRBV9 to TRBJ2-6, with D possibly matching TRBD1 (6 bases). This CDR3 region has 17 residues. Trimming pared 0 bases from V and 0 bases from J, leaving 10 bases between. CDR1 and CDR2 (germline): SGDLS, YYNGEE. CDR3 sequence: CASSVGTAPSGANVLTF. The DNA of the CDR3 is TGTGCCAGCAGCGTAGGGACAGCCCCCTCTGGGGCCAACGTCCTGACTTTC.

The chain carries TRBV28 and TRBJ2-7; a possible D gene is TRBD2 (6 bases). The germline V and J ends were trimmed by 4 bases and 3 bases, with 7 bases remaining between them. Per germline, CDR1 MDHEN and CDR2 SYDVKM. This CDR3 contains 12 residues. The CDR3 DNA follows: TGTGCCAGCAGTTGGGGAGGCTACGAGCAGTACTTC. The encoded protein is CASSWGGYEQYF.

Written as DNA, the CDR3 is TGTGCCAGCTCGGCCATGGTAAACACCGGGGAGCTGTTTTTT. This gives the protein CASSAMVNTGELFF. The chain is built from TRBV18 and TRBJ2-2, with D hard to call. This CDR3 is 14 amino acids long. Trimming removed 6 bases from V and 2 bases from J, with 10 bases in between. Germline-derived CDR1 and CDR2 are KGHSH and LQKENI.

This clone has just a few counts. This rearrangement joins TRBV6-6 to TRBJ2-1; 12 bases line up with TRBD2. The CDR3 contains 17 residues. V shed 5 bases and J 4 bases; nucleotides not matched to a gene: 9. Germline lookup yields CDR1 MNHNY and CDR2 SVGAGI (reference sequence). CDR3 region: CASSPPRTSGKYNEQFF. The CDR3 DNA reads TGTGCCAGCAGTCCGCCCCGGACTAGCGGGAAATACAATGAGCAGTTCTTC.

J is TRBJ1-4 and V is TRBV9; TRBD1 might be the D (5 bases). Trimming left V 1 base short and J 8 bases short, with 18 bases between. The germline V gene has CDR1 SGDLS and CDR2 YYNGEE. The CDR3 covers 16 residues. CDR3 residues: CASSVTAGDGGEKLFF. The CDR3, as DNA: TGTGCCAGCAGCGTAACGGCGGGGGACGGAGGCGAAAAACTGTTTTTT.

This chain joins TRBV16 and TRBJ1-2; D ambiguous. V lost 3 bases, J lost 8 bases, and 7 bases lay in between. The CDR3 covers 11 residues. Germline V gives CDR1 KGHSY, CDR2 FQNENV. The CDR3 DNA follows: TGTGCCAGCAGCCAGAGAATAGGCTACACCTTC. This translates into CASSQRIGYTF. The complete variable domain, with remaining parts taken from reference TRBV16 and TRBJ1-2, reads GEEVAQTPKHLVRGEGQKAKLYCAPIKGHSYVFWYQQVLKNEFKFLISFQNENVFDETGMPKERFSAKCLPNSPCSLEIQATKLEDSAVYFCASSQRIGYTFGSGTRLTVV.